The rows below give T cell receptor beta chains drawn from one sample of a study of T cells after yellow fever vaccination. TCRdb passed the 5' RACE reads through MiXCR, listing each CDR3 protein once. The data contain 200,000 to 300,000 distinct CDR3 sequences, around 6.7% of them singletons. The sample was CD4+ T cells sorted from PBMCs, taken on the day of the yellow fever booster vaccination. The source of these receptors is a man aged 25-45 years who received the YFV17D yellow fever vaccine. Both conserved end residues are part of each CDR3. The D gene is left open where the match is weak. The size entry is marked missing in some rows and otherwise reads once, few, many or a size class.

j_gene: TRBJ2-5; len: 12; d_gene: -; abundance: -; v_gene: TRBV29-1; CDR3nt: TGCAGCGTTTTCTCGGGCGAAGAGACCCAGTACTTC; CDR3aa: CSVFSGEETQYF
j_gene: TRBJ2-3; len: 12; d_gene: TRBD1; abundance: few; v_gene: TRBV7-2; CDR3nt: TGTGCCAGCAGCTCGGACAGGGAGAACGAGTATTTT; CDR3aa: CASSSDRENEYF
j_gene: TRBJ1-4; len: 15; d_gene: TRBD1; abundance: -; v_gene: TRBV15; CDR3nt: TGTGCCACCAGCAGACCGGGACAGGGTGTCGAAAAACTGTTTTTT; CDR3aa: CATSRPGQGVEKLFF
j_gene: TRBJ2-1; len: 15; d_gene: -; abundance: -; v_gene: TRBV4-2; CDR3nt: TGTGCCAGCGGGATCCATGAAAGCTCCTACAATGAGCAGTTCTTC; CDR3aa: CASGIHESSYNEQFF
j_gene: TRBJ2-7; len: 14; d_gene: -; abundance: -; v_gene: TRBV3-1; CDR3nt: TGTGCCAGCAGCCAATCAGCCCAGGGCTACGAGCAGTACTTC; CDR3aa: CASSQSAQGYEQYF
j_gene: TRBJ2-7; len: 16; d_gene: -; abundance: -; v_gene: TRBV6-2/TRBV6-3; CDR3nt: TGTGCCAGCAGTTGGCCTTCGGGGAGACTCTCCTACGAGCAGTACTTC; CDR3aa: CASSWPSGRLSYEQYF
j_gene: TRBJ1-1; len: 13; d_gene: -; abundance: few; v_gene: TRBV12-3/TRBV12-4; CDR3nt: TGTGCCAGCAGCAGGCTTACGAACACTGAAGCTTTCTTT; CDR3aa: CASSRLTNTEAFF
j_gene: TRBJ2-7; len: 12; d_gene: -; abundance: -; v_gene: TRBV6-5; CDR3nt: TGTGCCAGCAGTTACCGAGGTACCGAGCAGTACTTC; CDR3aa: CASSYRGTEQYF
j_gene: TRBJ1-3; len: 13; d_gene: -; abundance: few; v_gene: TRBV5-6; CDR3nt: TGTGCCAGCAGTCTGGACGGGGAAAACACCATATATTTT; CDR3aa: CASSLDGENTIYF
j_gene: TRBJ1-4; len: 13; d_gene: TRBD1; abundance: few; v_gene: TRBV18; CDR3nt: TGTGCCAGCTCACAGACAGGGAATGAAAAACTGTTTTTT; CDR3aa: CASSQTGNEKLFF
j_gene: TRBJ2-1; len: 14; d_gene: TRBD2; abundance: -; v_gene: TRBV5-5; CDR3nt: TGTGCCAGCAGCTTAGGGACTAACAACAATGAGCAGTTCTTC; CDR3aa: CASSLGTNNNEQFF
j_gene: TRBJ2-2; len: 14; d_gene: TRBD1; abundance: many; v_gene: TRBV10-3; CDR3nt: TGTGCCATTGGGGAAGGACAGGTGGCCGGGGAGCTGTTTTTT; CDR3aa: CAIGEGQVAGELFF
j_gene: TRBJ2-1; len: 16; d_gene: -; abundance: few; v_gene: TRBV5-1; CDR3nt: TGCGCCAGCAGCTCGCCTCCGGGACCTTCCGACAATGAGCAGTTCTTC; CDR3aa: CASSSPPGPSDNEQFF
j_gene: TRBJ1-2; len: 13; d_gene: -; abundance: -; v_gene: TRBV30; CDR3nt: TGTGCCTGGAGTGGAGGGCCGCTCTATGGCTACACCTTC; CDR3aa: CAWSGGPLYGYTF
j_gene: TRBJ1-2; len: 16; d_gene: TRBD1; abundance: few; v_gene: TRBV4-3; CDR3nt: TGCGCCAGCAGCCAAATAGCCGGGACAGAGGGCTATGGCTACACCTTC; CDR3aa: CASSQIAGTEGYGYTF
j_gene: TRBJ2-2; len: 14; d_gene: -; abundance: few; v_gene: TRBV5-5; CDR3nt: TGTGCCAGCAGCTTACGAGGTTATACCGGGGAGCTGTTTTTT; CDR3aa: CASSLRGYTGELFF
j_gene: TRBJ2-7; len: 19; d_gene: TRBD1; abundance: many; v_gene: TRBV11-2; CDR3nt: TGTGCCAGCAGCTTAATAGGACAGGGGGCTAGGTTTAGCTCCTACGAGCAGTACTTC; CDR3aa: CASSLIGQGARFSSYEQYF
j_gene: TRBJ1-1; len: 17; d_gene: -; abundance: few; v_gene: TRBV18; CDR3nt: TGTGCCAGCTCACCACCATACGGTTCCCATGGGGTCACTGAAGCTTTCTTT; CDR3aa: CASSPPYGSHGVTEAFF
j_gene: TRBJ2-7; len: 15; d_gene: -; abundance: many; v_gene: TRBV12-3/TRBV12-4; CDR3nt: TGTGCCAGCAGTCCCCAGCCCGGAGGGTCCGGCGAGCAGTACTTC; CDR3aa: CASSPQPGGSGEQYF
j_gene: TRBJ1-6; len: 20; d_gene: TRBD1; abundance: -; v_gene: TRBV11-1; CDR3nt: TGTGCCAGCAGCTTGAAGACAGGGCAGGTTCCCTTACCCTATAATTCACCCCTCCACTTT; CDR3aa: CASSLKTGQVPLPYNSPLHF
j_gene: TRBJ1-1; len: 15; d_gene: TRBD1; abundance: -; v_gene: TRBV10-1; CDR3nt: TGCGCCAGCAGTGCAAACGGACAGGCCAACACTGAAGCTTTCTTT; CDR3aa: CASSANGQANTEAFF
j_gene: TRBJ1-5; len: 13; d_gene: TRBD1; abundance: many; v_gene: TRBV19; CDR3nt: TGTGCCAGTAGTGACAGGGTCAATCAGCCCCAGCATTTT; CDR3aa: CASSDRVNQPQHF
j_gene: TRBJ2-5; len: 16; d_gene: TRBD1; abundance: many; v_gene: TRBV27; CDR3nt: TGTGCCAGCAGTGGCGGGGCGGGGACAGGAAAAGAGACCCAGTACTTC; CDR3aa: CASSGGAGTGKETQYF
j_gene: TRBJ2-6; len: 13; d_gene: -; abundance: many; v_gene: TRBV10-2; CDR3nt: TGCGCCAGCAGTGAAGCCGGGGCCAACGTCCTGACTTTC; CDR3aa: CASSEAGANVLTF
j_gene: TRBJ2-1; len: 16; d_gene: TRBD2; abundance: few; v_gene: TRBV6-2/TRBV6-3; CDR3nt: TGTGCCAGCAGCGTACTAGGGAGCGGGGATTACAATGAGCAGTTCTTC; CDR3aa: CASSVLGSGDYNEQFF
j_gene: TRBJ2-5; len: 13; d_gene: TRBD1; abundance: -; v_gene: TRBV6-1; CDR3nt: TGTGCCAGCACCCCGACAGGGCGGGAGACCCAGTACTTC; CDR3aa: CASTPTGRETQYF
j_gene: TRBJ2-1; len: 12; d_gene: -; abundance: few; v_gene: TRBV18; CDR3nt: TGTGCCAGCTCACCAACTAACAATGAGCAGTTCTTC; CDR3aa: CASSPTNNEQFF
j_gene: TRBJ2-1; len: 18; d_gene: -; abundance: few; v_gene: TRBV2; CDR3nt: TGTGCCAGCATTGGAGTCCACCCTATTATGAGCTCCTACAATGAGCAGTTCTTC; CDR3aa: CASIGVHPIMSSYNEQFF